The TCR beta chain described here comes from a study of type 1 regulatory T cells. Study background: An in vitro protocol generated T-allo10, a Tr1-enriched, alloantigen-specific CD4 T cell product.

In TCRdb, the reads were re-called with MiXCR into one record per CDR3 protein. Among 40,000 to 50,000 distinct CDR3 sequences listed, 12% were seen once. Study-level findings and limits: Compared with non-Tr1 cells, Tr1 cells showed a narrower TCR repertoire.

CDR3 length: 15 amino acids. Germline-derived CDR1 and CDR2 are SGDLS and YYNGEE. Trimming took 3 bases from V and 10 from J; bases not matched to a gene: 10. A word on this clonotype: What it binds is unknown.

The sequenced sample was cultured non-Tr1 T cells, either the whole culture or a sorted T cell fraction (not recorded which). This receptor was obtained from a human donor in good health. The chain is built from TRBV9 and TRBJ1-6, with 7 positions matching TRBD1. The CDR3 loop is CASSAMTGSGSPLHF. The CDR3 DNA reads TGTGCCAGCAGCGCCATGACAGGGTCGGGATCACCCCTCCACTTT.